This TCR beta chain appears in the sequencing data of a study of CD8 T cells in Susac syndrome. Reverse transcription of roughly 0.5 to 1 ug RNA used random hexamers. One entry per CDR3 protein results from TCRdb running MiXCR on the immunoSEQ multiplex PCR reads. The table records approximately 130,000 distinct CDR3 sequences, 94% of them present only once. This CDR3 contains 15 residues. Germline V CDR1 and CDR2: SGHVS, FNYEAQ. V lost 5 bases and J lost 4; bases outside the gene matches: 8. The clonotype was recovered from a human donor in good health. The source material was CD4+ T cells from PBMCs. The V and J genes are TRBV7-6 and TRBJ2-3; 8 bases fit TRBD2. CDR3 DNA: TGTGCCAGCAGCAAGACTAGCGTAAGGGCAGATACGCAGTATTTT. It is translated as CASSKTSVRADTQYF. The whole variable domain, remainder taken from reference TRBV7-6 and TRBJ2-3, is GAGVSQSPRYKVTKRGQDVALRCDPISGHVSLYWYRQALGQGPEFLTYFNYEAQQDKSGLPNDRFSAERPEGSISTLTIQRTEQRDSAMYRCASSKTSVRADTQYFGPGTRLTVL.